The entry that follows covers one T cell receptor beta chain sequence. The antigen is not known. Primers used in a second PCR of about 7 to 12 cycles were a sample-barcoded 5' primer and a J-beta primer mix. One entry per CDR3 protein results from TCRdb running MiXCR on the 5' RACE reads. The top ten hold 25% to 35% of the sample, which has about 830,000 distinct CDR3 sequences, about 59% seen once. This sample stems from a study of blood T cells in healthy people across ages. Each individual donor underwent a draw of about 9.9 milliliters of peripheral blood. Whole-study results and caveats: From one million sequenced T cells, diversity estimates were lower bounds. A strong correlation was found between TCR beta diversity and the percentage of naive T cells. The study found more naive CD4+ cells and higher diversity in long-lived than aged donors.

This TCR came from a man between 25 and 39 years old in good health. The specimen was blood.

CDR3 in DNA: TGTGCCAGCAGTTTGAGGGGCCCTGGAGAGCAGTACTTC. Its protein product is CASSLRGPGEQYF. The rearrangement joins TRBV27 to TRBJ2-7; either TRBD1 or TRBD2 may supply D (5 bases each). Germline CDR1 MNHEY, CDR2 SMNVEV (reference sequence). V was shortened by 3 bases and J by 7 bases, with 13 bases between the two germline ends. The CDR3 totals 13 residues.